The present entry profiles one T cell receptor (beta chain) with its context. This record belongs to a study of blood T cell repertoires in COVID-19. Study details: Two negative PCRs, clearance, or symptom resolution were required of recovered Cohort 3 donors. Spain, Italy and the United States supplied samples that represented acute and convalescent COVID-19.

How the authors handled the data: Nucleated cell counts were estimated from reference gene primer amplification. Produced via immunoSEQ multiplex PCR; TCRdb's table is partial and in-frame only. V and J calls and clone size follow that table, whereas D and trimming were derived from the DNA. The sample carries hundreds of thousands of clones, about 88% recorded once. Trimming took 8 bases from V and 0 from J, leaving 13 bases between them. CDR1 is LNHDA and CDR2 is SQIVND in the germline V gene (reference sequence). The CDR3 has 14 residues. Clinical history as reported by participants underpinned cohort assignment.

Input material: PBMCs or T cells enriched from blood (not recorded which). The rearrangement joins TRBV19 to TRBJ1-1, with a tentative D call TRBD1 (5 bases). This clonotype originated in a woman aged 55-69 years in a cohort exposed to, infected with or recovered from COVID-19 (not recorded which). CDR3 sequence: CASRPDRLNTEAFF. The DNA of the CDR3 is TGTGCCAGTCGTCCCGACAGATTGAACACTGAAGCTTTCTTT.